Listed below are T cell receptor beta chains from one sample, sequenced in a study of T cells expressing NK-cell markers. TCRdb re-called the 5' RACE reads and shows each CDR3 protein once, DNA omitted. The sample totals 350,000 to 450,000 distinct CDR3 sequences; its top ten clones hold over 4%. Sequenced sample: blood T cells: a sorted CD56 or NKG2C T cell subset, CD4+ or CD8+ T cells, or bulk PBMC T cells (not recorded which). All receptors come from a man aged 18-69 years in good health. The CDR3 runs from the conserved cysteine through the conserved F or W.

j_gene: TRBJ2-1; v_gene: TRBV20-1; CDR3aa: CSASPGTSESHEQFF
j_gene: TRBJ2-3; v_gene: TRBV6-5; CDR3aa: CASSSGLDTDTQYF
j_gene: TRBJ1-1; v_gene: TRBV10-3; CDR3aa: CAISEPGRGTEAFF
j_gene: TRBJ2-7; v_gene: TRBV5-1; CDR3aa: CASSETSGGLGEQYF
j_gene: TRBJ2-3; v_gene: TRBV5-1; CDR3aa: CASSLEVAGGNTQYF
j_gene: TRBJ1-2; v_gene: TRBV5-6; CDR3aa: CASSLYAGYGYTF
j_gene: TRBJ2-1; v_gene: TRBV27; CDR3aa: CASSSDSVAKYNEQFF
j_gene: TRBJ2-1; v_gene: TRBV18; CDR3aa: CASSNNPTIEKQFF
j_gene: TRBJ2-1; v_gene: TRBV29-1; CDR3aa: CSVEGGEGYNEQFF
j_gene: TRBJ2-7; v_gene: TRBV7-8; CDR3aa: CASSLDPDTTYEQYF
j_gene: TRBJ2-1; v_gene: TRBV14; CDR3aa: CASSGQSYNEQFF
j_gene: TRBJ1-2; v_gene: TRBV25-1; CDR3aa: CASSVRGHYGYTF
j_gene: TRBJ2-1; v_gene: TRBV18; CDR3aa: CASSPPDRDYNEQFF
j_gene: TRBJ2-3; v_gene: TRBV25-1; CDR3aa: CASSAARGTDTQYF
j_gene: TRBJ1-1; v_gene: TRBV5-6; CDR3aa: CASSYWDRLNTEAFF
j_gene: TRBJ2-5; v_gene: TRBV20-1; CDR3aa: CSAPDRALFLETQYF
j_gene: TRBJ1-1; v_gene: TRBV5-1; CDR3aa: CASSFLADHTEAFF
j_gene: TRBJ2-2; v_gene: TRBV5-8; CDR3aa: CASSPNIRLFF
j_gene: TRBJ2-2; v_gene: TRBV5-1; CDR3aa: CASSLSEANTGELFF
j_gene: TRBJ2-4; v_gene: TRBV10-3; CDR3aa: CAISDEGRGAKNIQYF
j_gene: TRBJ2-1; v_gene: TRBV12-5; CDR3aa: CASGEGGNYNEQFF
j_gene: TRBJ1-1; v_gene: TRBV28; CDR3aa: CASSVGPGVDTEAFF
j_gene: TRBJ1-1; v_gene: TRBV19; CDR3aa: CASSRGPRSGEAFF
j_gene: TRBJ1-5; v_gene: TRBV28; CDR3aa: CASSSRTLGFFSNQPQHF
j_gene: TRBJ2-2; v_gene: TRBV10-3; CDR3aa: CAINGLGTGELFF
j_gene: TRBJ1-3; v_gene: TRBV9; CDR3aa: CASSRTTGSGNTIYF
j_gene: TRBJ2-7; v_gene: TRBV28; CDR3aa: CATRVQGSRYEQYF
j_gene: TRBJ2-5; v_gene: TRBV3-1; CDR3aa: CASSQGPTNYNQETQYF
j_gene: TRBJ2-3; v_gene: TRBV25-1; CDR3aa: CAVAGGTDTQYF
j_gene: TRBJ2-7; v_gene: TRBV9; CDR3aa: CASSVSGLGYEQYF
j_gene: TRBJ2-7; v_gene: TRBV27; CDR3aa: CASSPSWTESYEQYF
j_gene: TRBJ2-1; v_gene: TRBV28; CDR3aa: CASRSQKGGSYNEQFF
j_gene: TRBJ2-7; v_gene: TRBV4-1; CDR3aa: CASSPDGQRGGYEQYF
j_gene: TRBJ2-1; v_gene: TRBV3-1; CDR3aa: CASSHGLALDEQFF
j_gene: TRBJ2-6; v_gene: TRBV7-3; CDR3aa: CASSPDLYSGANVLTF
j_gene: TRBJ2-7; v_gene: TRBV2; CDR3aa: CASRGGSSSYEQYF
j_gene: TRBJ1-1; v_gene: TRBV5-1; CDR3aa: CASSTGTGVVNTEAFF
j_gene: TRBJ2-1; v_gene: TRBV5-1; CDR3aa: CASSLGLAGSQFF
j_gene: TRBJ1-5; v_gene: TRBV5-6; CDR3aa: CASSSRQGVNQPQHF
j_gene: TRBJ1-5; v_gene: TRBV5-8; CDR3aa: CASSLANRGNQPQHF
j_gene: TRBJ2-5; v_gene: TRBV27; CDR3aa: CASSPNGGARETQYF
j_gene: TRBJ2-5; v_gene: TRBV3-1; CDR3aa: CASSQGFPPQETQYF
j_gene: TRBJ2-1; v_gene: TRBV11-3; CDR3aa: CASSPDPPSEQFF
j_gene: TRBJ1-1; v_gene: TRBV12-3/TRBV12-4; CDR3aa: CASSPRDTLMNTEAFF
j_gene: TRBJ2-7; v_gene: TRBV12-5; CDR3aa: CASGLGQYYEQYF
j_gene: TRBJ1-1; v_gene: TRBV27; CDR3aa: CASSLVGIMNTEAFF
j_gene: TRBJ2-5; v_gene: TRBV4-2; CDR3aa: CASRGEGETQYF